This is a list of T cell receptor beta chains from one sample in a study of PD-L1 blockade in urothelial cancer. Produced via immunoSEQ multiplex PCR; TCRdb's table is partial and in-frame only. The sample comprises 60,000 or so clones, less than 90% of which are singletons, and more than 15% rests with the top ten. Sequenced material: PBMCs, taken around atezolizumab (anti-PD-L1) treatment. Receptors originate from a man in his 70s with urothelial cancer. Both conserved end residues are trimmed from each CDR3. The order of the fields is V gene, CDR3 protein.

TRBV5-5 | ASSLGGGSRYAY
TRBV25-1 | ASARGGNYGYT
TRBV5-1 | ASSFSVGTPYGYT
TRBV28 | ASSLWDRDREAF
TRBV6-5 | ASSATGVNYGYT
TRBV10-1 | ASSEGSFLTGELF
TRBV19 | ASSIVGSGGNQPQH
TRBV7-8 | ASSPGLAGGLSYEQY
TRBV7-8 | ASSWGGRAGGIYEQY
TRBV28 | ASSLRGRGGYGYT
TRBV27 | ASSFRAGANQPQH
TRBV28 | ASTTAGQGAYQPQH
TRBV25-1 | ASSQRMDGFLTDTQY
TRBV7-9 | ASIQDTAANQPQH
TRBV11-2 | ASSLASYEQY
TRBV4-1 | ASSQDPYSYEQY
TRBV11-2 | ASSLGGQSTDTQY
TRBV6-6 | ASRTGTATSTDTQY
TRBV5-1 | ASSLVGGPGANVLT
TRBV6-1 | ASIQGQTSTEAF
TRBV19 | ASSPLGDRGGETQY
TRBV19 | ASSPRGSQPYEQY
TRBV6-4 | ASGDKMNTEAF
TRBV11-2 | ASSRTPGTDNEQF
TRBV5-1 | ASSFGSSSYNEQF
TRBV18 | ASSPTRTSGGTDTQY
TRBV10-1 | ASSGDTGSRGRDTQY
TRBV7-9 | ASSWAGQPNEKLF
TRBV27 | ASSWLGVSEQY
TRBV18 | ASSPSAGGPGELF
TRBV6-6 | ASSYAQVSMGDEQY
TRBV7-9 | ASSLESGRQY
TRBV18 | ASSPQRGRTGRNEQF
TRBV9 | ASSVRERGYTEAF
TRBV19 | ASSRTGPHVLT
TRBV5-1 | ASSSGTSVGEQY
TRBV29-1 | SVEGRGGTPPDTQY